In this sample, the clone carrying this T cell receptor (beta chain) turned up a few times. Antigen specificity is unknown. These data originate in a study of response to subunit inactivated influenza vaccine. The study, taken as a whole, reports: Every seasonal influenza vaccination brings in few new T cells, the authors suggested.

MiXCR was run by TCRdb on the RT-PCR reads, yielding one entry per CDR3 protein. The data show around 500,000 distinct CDR3 sequences, around 9.9% seen once. This CDR3 contains 15 residues. Per germline, CDR1 SGHRS and CDR2 YFSETQ. The germline V and J ends were trimmed by 7 bases and 2 bases, with 18 bases remaining between them. This sequence originates from a man aged 50-59 years who received an inactivated influenza vaccine. The source was PBMCs from blood, collected about 40 days after vaccination. The rearrangement joins TRBV5-1 to TRBJ1-2; maybe TRBD1 (5 bases). This CDR3 reads CASQPGANLNYGYTF. The DNA for the CDR3 is TGCGCCAGCCAACCCGGGGCGAACCTGAACTATGGCTACACCTTC.